These 8 T cell receptor beta chains were all obtained from the same sample, sequenced in a study of T cells in Graves' hyperthyroidism and ophthalmopathy. RNA transcripts served as the template for amplifying TCR beta CDR3 regions. First-round RT-PCR of the TCR CDR3 relied on the HTBI primer set. Each CDR3 protein is one row after TCRdb ran MiXCR on the multiplex PCR reads. The profile shows over 300,000 distinct CDR3 sequences, approximately 13% of them singletons. The sample taken for sequencing was blood. The receptor source for this set is a woman aged 55-70 years with Graves' hyperthyroidism.

This clonotype was seen many times. This chain links TRBV20-1 with TRBJ2-3; TRBD2 matches at 8 bases. The trim removed 2 bases at V and 5 bases at J, leaving 6 bases unmatched. The CDR3 has 14 amino acids. The germline V gene encodes CDR1 DFQATT and CDR2 SNEGSKA (reference sequence). The CDR3 protein is CSARPGGGGDTQYF. The CDR3 coding sequence is TGCAGTGCTAGACCCGGGGGGGGAGGAGATACGCAGTATTTT.

This clonotype was seen ten or more times. The chain couples TRBV20-1 to TRBJ2-6; D gene unclear. Germline CDR1 is DFQATT and CDR2 is SNEGSKA (reference sequence). CDR3 length: 13 amino acids. The V end lost 3 bases, the J end lost 2 bases, and 5 bases lay between the germline ends. The CDR3 DNA is TGCAGTGCTAGGAACACTGGGGCCAACGTCCTGACTTTC. Its translation: CSARNTGANVLTF.

This clonotype was seen at least ten times. The chain combines TRBV28 with TRBJ1-5, with D possibly matching TRBD1 (5 bases). Germline CDR1 reads MDHEN; CDR2 reads SYDVKM. The CDR3 contains 15 residues. V was clipped by 10 bases and J by 4 bases, with 20 bases between them. The DNA for the CDR3 is TGTGCCACCTGCAGGACACCGTTATTGAATCAGCCCCAGCATTTT. Protein: CATCRTPLLNQPQHF.

Many counts were recorded for this clonotype. V and J are TRBV12-3 or TRBV12-4 and TRBJ2-5, with 7 bases identical to TRBD2. After removal of 3 bases from V and 5 bases from J, the junction contained 9 bases not matched to a gene. The CDR3 contains 15 residues. The CDR3 loop is CASSFGTGGWETQYF. The CDR3 DNA sequence: TGTGCCAGCAGTTTTGGGACGGGGGGTTGGGAGACCCAGTACTTC.

The chain carries TRBV5-1 and TRBJ1-3; TRBD1 matches at 8 bases. With V trimmed by 5 bases and J by 0 bases, 4 bases remained unmatched. The CDR3 extends over 15 amino acids. Germline V gene data show CDR1 as SGHRS and CDR2 as YFSETQ. The DNA of the CDR3 is TGCGCCAGCAGGGCCGGGACAGGCTCTGGAAACACCATATATTTT. Translation: CASRAGTGSGNTIYF.

This clonotype was seen more than once but under ten times. V is TRBV7-3 and J is TRBJ2-2; 9 bases are a match to TRBD1. The V gene's germline CDR1 is SGHTA and CDR2 FQGTGA. This CDR3 region has 15 residues. The V segment lost 3 bases and the J segment 4 bases; nucleotides outside the gene matches: 3. The CDR3 nucleotides read TGTGCCAGCAGCTTGACAGGGGGAAGCACCGGGGAGCTGTTTTTT. This encodes CASSLTGGSTGELFF.

This clonotype occurred once. An end of the junction differs from the germline gene, which may be a read error. The chain has TRBV7-7 and TRBJ2-5, with D possibly TRBD1 on 6 matching bases. CDR1 and CDR2 from the germline V gene are SSHAT and FNYEAQ (reference sequence). The CDR3 runs to 15 residues. The DNA for the CDR3 is TGTGCTAGCAGCCTCCAACAGGGTGATGGTGAGACCCAGTACTTC. Translated, it gives CASSLQQGDGETQYF.

This rearrangement joins TRBV6-1 to TRBJ1-2; 8 bases line up with TRBD1. Germline V lookup: CDR1 MNHNS, CDR2 SASEGT. Trimming removed 5 bases from V and 4 bases from J; junction bases left unmatched: 9. The CDR3 has 15 residues. The CDR3 region is CASSPNRQGLYGYTF. The CDR3 DNA sequence: TGTGCCAGCAGTCCCAATCGACAGGGGCTCTATGGCTACACCTTC.